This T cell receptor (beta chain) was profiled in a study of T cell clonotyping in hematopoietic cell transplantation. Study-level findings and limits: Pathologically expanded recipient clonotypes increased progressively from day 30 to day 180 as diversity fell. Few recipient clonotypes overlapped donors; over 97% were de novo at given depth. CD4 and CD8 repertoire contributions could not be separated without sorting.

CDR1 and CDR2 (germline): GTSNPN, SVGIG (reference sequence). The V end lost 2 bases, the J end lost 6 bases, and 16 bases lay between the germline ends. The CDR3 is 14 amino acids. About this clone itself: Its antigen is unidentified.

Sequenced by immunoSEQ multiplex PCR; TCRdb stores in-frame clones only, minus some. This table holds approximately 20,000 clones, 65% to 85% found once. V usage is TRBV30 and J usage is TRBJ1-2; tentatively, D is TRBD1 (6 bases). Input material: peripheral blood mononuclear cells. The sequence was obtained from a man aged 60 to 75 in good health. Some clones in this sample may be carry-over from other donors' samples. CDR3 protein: CAWSRGGGSHGYTF. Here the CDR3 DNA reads TGTGCCTGGAGTAGGGGTGGGGGCAGCCATGGCTACACCTTC.